These T cell receptor beta chains were read from a single sample in a study of long-term antiretroviral therapy in people with HIV. Profiling relied on immunoSEQ multiplex PCR, and the TCRdb table lists in-frame clones only, not all of them. The top ten hold about 16% of the sample, which has roughly 16,000 clones, around four fifths seen once. The sample in question was unsorted PBMCs, obtained 2.1 to 2.2 years before starting antiretroviral therapy. The receptors here all came from a young man with HIV. The CDR3 runs from the conserved cysteine through the conserved F or W. A D gene is named only where the DNA matches it firmly. Clone size appears in some rows only: once, few, many, or a class for an expanded clone.

j_call d_call clone_size v_call cdr3_aa cdr3_nt
TRBJ1-2 . . TRBV14 CASSQLNQGGRDGYTF TGTGCCAGCAGCCAACTCAACCAGGGCGGGCGCGATGGCTACACCTTC
TRBJ2-5 . . TRBV25-1 CASSEGVVGETQYF TGTGCCAGCAGTGAGGGGGTGGTCGGAGAGACCCAGTACTTC
TRBJ2-7 TRBD2 . TRBV15 CATSSYRGTSGYEQYF TGTGCCACCAGCAGCTATAGGGGGACTAGCGGCTACGAGCAGTACTTC
TRBJ2-7 TRBD1 few TRBV11-3 CASSPGTGGTYEQYF TGTGCCAGCAGCCCAGGGACAGGGGGGACCTACGAGCAGTACTTC
TRBJ1-1 TRBD1 . TRBV10-3 CAITRQGAFDTEAFF TGTGCCATCACCCGACAGGGGGCTTTCGACACTGAAGCTTTCTTT
TRBJ1-4 . few TRBV7-6 CASSLAFGAKDEKLFF TGTGCCAGCAGCTTAGCTTTTGGGGCAAAGGATGAAAAACTGTTTTTT
TRBJ2-5 TRBD2 . TRBV6-6 CASSSPGGTTRTQYF TGTGCCAGCAGTTCCCCTGGCGGGACTACAAGGACCCAGTACTTC
TRBJ2-1 . . TRBV19 CASSIVHNNEQFF TGTGCCAGTAGTATAGTACACAACAATGAGCAGTTCTTC
TRBJ2-1 TRBD2 once TRBV14 CASSRQLATAGNEQFF TGTGCCAGCAGCCGACAACTAGCGACGGCCGGCAATGAGCAGTTCTTC
TRBJ2-2 TRBD2 . TRBV4-1 CASSQVSGGSDGELFF TGCGCCAGCAGCCAAGTAAGCGGGGGTAGCGACGGGGAGCTGTTTTTT
TRBJ1-1 . once TRBV2 CAGSLQGNTEAFF TGTGCCGGATCCCTCCAGGGTAACACTGAAGCTTTCTTT
TRBJ1-1 TRBD1 . TRBV29-1 CSVTGGAAFF TGCAGCGTAACAGGGGGGGCCGCTTTCTTT
TRBJ2-1 . . TRBV4-3 CASSQVVDTASYNEQFF TGCGCCAGCAGCCAAGTCGTGGACACGGCCTCCTACAATGAGCAGTTCTTC
TRBJ2-2 . once TRBV7-9 CASSLLGAGELFF TGTGCCAGCAGCTTACTCGGGGCCGGGGAGCTGTTTTTT
TRBJ2-7 . few TRBV2 CASSDGRGPYEQYF TGTGCCAGCAGTGACGGGAGGGGGCCCTACGAGCAGTACTTC
TRBJ2-2 . . TRBV6-5 CASGHTGELFF TGTGCCAGCGGTCACACCGGGGAGCTGTTTTTT
TRBJ2-7 TRBD2 . TRBV4-2 CASSQDLAGGPEQYF TGTGCCAGCAGCCAAGACCTAGCGGGAGGGCCCGAGCAGTACTTC
TRBJ2-7 . . TRBV5-5 CASSPHGGKYEQYF TGTGCCAGCAGCCCCCACGGGGGAAAATACGAGCAGTACTTC
TRBJ2-7 TRBD1 . TRBV5-4 CASRRDRANEQYF TGTGCCAGCAGGAGAGACAGGGCCAACGAGCAGTACTTC
TRBJ2-7 . . TRBV7-3 CASSLILGSEQYF TGTGCCAGCAGCTTAATATTGGGATCCGAGCAGTACTTC
TRBJ2-3 . . TRBV11-1 CASSMGGPNTDTQYF TGTGCCAGCAGCATGGGGGGGCCTAACACAGATACGCAGTATTTT
TRBJ2-7 . . TRBV19 CATQSGQYQSYEQYF TGTGCCACCCAGTCCGGGCAGTACCAATCCTACGAGCAGTACTTC
TRBJ2-3 TRBD2 . TRBV15 CATSSGAGGRTDTQYF TGTGCCACCAGCAGTGGAGCGGGGGGCCGCACAGATACGCAGTATTTT
TRBJ2-1 TRBD2 once TRBV6-5 CASSYSVAGRDEQFF TGTGCCAGCAGTTACTCCGTAGCGGGAAGGGATGAGCAGTTCTTC
TRBJ2-7 . . TRBV19 CASSIRGPSYEQYF TGTGCCAGTAGTATAAGGGGTCCCTCCTACGAGCAGTACTTC
TRBJ1-2 TRBD1 . TRBV6-1 CASSDTGQGYGYTF TGTGCCAGCAGTGACACGGGACAGGGCTATGGCTACACCTTC
TRBJ2-5 TRBD1 . TRBV19 CASSEAGGPGETQYF TGTGCCAGTAGTGAGGCAGGGGGCCCGGGAGAGACCCAGTACTTC
TRBJ2-5 TRBD1 . TRBV6-5 CASSNSGGGKTQYF TGTGCCAGCAGTAACTCAGGGGGCGGGAAGACCCAGTACTTC
TRBJ1-2 TRBD1 few TRBV19 CASRTGSGYGYTF TGTGCCAGTAGGACAGGGTCAGGCTATGGCTACACCTTC
TRBJ2-7 . . TRBV5-1 CASSLLGGRVLGYEQYF TGCGCCAGCAGCTTGCTCGGGGGCAGGGTACTCGGGTACGAGCAGTACTTC
TRBJ2-1 . . TRBV7-8 CASSLRSGNPYEQFF TGTGCCAGCAGCTTACGAAGCGGAAATCCTTATGAGCAGTTCTTC
TRBJ1-2 . . TRBV28 CASTLGTLGGYTF TGTGCCAGCACGTTGGGGACCTTAGGAGGCTACACCTTC
TRBJ2-7 TRBD2 . TRBV6-5 CASSRAGNEQYF TGTGCCAGCAGCCGAGCGGGGAACGAGCAGTACTTC
TRBJ1-6 TRBD1 . TRBV7-2 CASSLGQGYNSPLHF TGTGCCAGCAGCTTAGGACAGGGGTATAATTCACCCCTCCACTTT
TRBJ1-1 . . TRBV27 CASRPDRTGTEAFF TGTGCCAGCAGACCCGACAGGACGGGGACTGAAGCTTTCTTT
TRBJ1-2 . few TRBV29-1 CSVGPPNYGYTF TGCAGCGTTGGCCCACCTAACTATGGCTACACCTTC
TRBJ2-3 . . TRBV6-5 CASSYGTPRTDTQYF TGTGCCAGCAGTTACGGGACTCCCCGCACAGATACGCAGTATTTT
TRBJ2-7 TRBD2 . TRBV30 CAWSIGTSGIYEQYF TGTGCCTGGAGTATCGGGACTAGCGGAATCTACGAGCAGTACTTC
TRBJ2-1 . . TRBV11-3 CASSEGGDLPYNEQFF TGTGCCAGCAGCGAAGGAGGGGACTTACCTTACAATGAGCAGTTCTTC
TRBJ1-2 . few TRBV6-5 CASSYSPEYGYTF TGTGCCAGCAGTTACTCCCCGGAGTATGGCTACACCTTC
TRBJ1-2 . . TRBV7-8 CASSFGDNYGYTF TGTGCCAGCAGCTTTGGAGACAACTATGGCTACACCTTC
TRBJ2-1 . . TRBV10-2 CASSSYFGLNEQFF TGCGCCAGCAGTAGCTACTTCGGATTAAATGAGCAGTTCTTC
TRBJ2-7 . . TRBV27 CASGPAGQGPYEQYF TGTGCCAGCGGGCCCGCGGGGCAGGGGCCCTACGAGCAGTACTTC
TRBJ2-1 . . TRBV15 CATSRGASGNEQFF TGTGCCACCAGCAGAGGTGCAAGCGGGAATGAGCAGTTCTTC
TRBJ2-7 . few TRBV19 CASSPGLSYEQYF TGTGCCAGTAGTCCGGGGTTATCCTACGAGCAGTACTTC
TRBJ1-5 . . TRBV19 CASSIDRQAVGQPQHF TGTGCCAGTAGTATAGATAGGCAGGCGGTAGGGCAGCCCCAGCATTTT
TRBJ1-1 . . TRBV7-9 CASSFIPEAFF TGTGCCAGCAGCTTTATACCCGAGGCTTTCTTT
TRBJ2-7 . once TRBV28 CASRDNLGSSTYEQYF TGTGCCAGCAGAGATAACCTGGGCAGCTCCACCTACGAGCAGTACTTC
TRBJ2-1 TRBD2 . TRBV5-6 CASSLVGGSAYNEQFF TGTGCCAGCAGCTTGGTGGGCGGGAGTGCCTACAATGAGCAGTTCTTC
TRBJ2-3 . . TRBV9 CASANSHVADTQYF TGTGCCAGCGCGAACTCCCATGTCGCAGATACGCAGTATTTT
TRBJ2-7 . . TRBV5-1 CASSLGGGPDEQYF TGCGCCAGCAGCTTGGGGGGGGGCCCAGACGAGCAGTACTTC
TRBJ1-5 . . TRBV5-8 CASSPGLISNQPQHF TGTGCCAGCAGCCCCGGACTAATTAGCAATCAGCCCCAGCATTTT
TRBJ2-7 . . TRBV7-6 CASSPDGTGGEQYF TGTGCCAGCAGCCCGGACGGGACGGGCGGCGAGCAGTACTTC
TRBJ2-2 TRBD2 once TRBV2 CASRAGGPGELFF TGTGCCAGCAGGGCGGGAGGCCCCGGGGAGCTGTTTTTT
TRBJ2-1 TRBD1 . TRBV5-1 CASSFGTGYEQFF TGCGCCAGCAGCTTCGGGACAGGGTATGAGCAGTTCTTC
TRBJ2-7 TRBD1 few TRBV10-1 CASSEDRARDEQYF TGCGCCAGCAGTGAGGACAGGGCGCGGGACGAGCAGTACTTC
TRBJ2-2 . few TRBV10-1 CASSDGGGELFF TGCGCCAGCAGTGATGGCGGCGGGGAGCTGTTTTTT